This entry is about one TCR beta chain. Germline values: CDR1 MDHEN, CDR2 SYDVKM. Trimming left V 1 base short and J 5 bases short, with 14 bases between. The CDR3 loop spans 16 amino acids. The data belong to a study of blood T cell repertoires in COVID-19. Using immunoSEQ multiplex PCR, the repertoire was profiled, and TCRdb retains in-frame clones only, with some absent. The data show about 280,000 clones, around 89% seen once. Material: PBMCs or T cells enriched from blood (not recorded which). The sequence was collected from a woman between 18 and 29 years old with acute COVID-19. The chain is built from TRBV28 and TRBJ1-4; D may be TRBD1 (5 bases). DNA of the CDR3: TGTGCCAGCAGTTTATTGGCGGCAGGGAAGAATGAAAAACTGTTTTTT. Translating gives CASSLLAAGKNEKLFF.